This T cell receptor (beta chain) emerged from a study of T cell repertoires in cytomegalovirus infection. Study information: In public TCR beta signatures, there were indications of both CMV infection and matching HLA type. Study-wide results and caveats: Pooled public TCR beta family frequency picked out CMV carriers with the relevant HLA. The ex vivo response was dominated by HLA-C-restricted CMV-specific TCR beta clonotypes.

This clonotype was observed many times. As yet, its antigen is unknown. TCRdb passed the reads through MiXCR, listing each CDR3 protein once. In the table there are around 350,000 distinct CDR3 sequences, around a sixth of which are singletons. CDR3 length: 15 amino acids. Germline V gene lookup returns CDR1 SGHTA and CDR2 FQGNSA. The V end was cut by 5 bases, the J end by 4 bases, with 14 bases between. This TCR came from a human donor in good health (CMV status not recorded). Some clones in this sample may be carry-over from other donors' samples. The sample was PBMCs. J is TRBJ2-2 and V is TRBV7-2; D gene uncertain. The CDR3 DNA reads as TGTGCCAGCAGCCCCATACCACGGAGCACCGGGGAGCTGTTTTTT. Translation gives CASSPIPRSTGELFF.